This record covers a single T cell receptor (beta chain). The antigen remains undetermined. Germline CDR1 DFQATT, CDR2 SNEGSKA (reference sequence). CDR3 length: 13 residues. Trimming left V 3 bases short and J 5 bases short, with 11 bases between. The source of the sample is a study of blood T cells in healthy people across ages. The use of a sample-barcoded 5' primer and a J-beta primer mix characterized a second PCR of roughly 7 to 11 cycles. TCRdb analysed the 5' RACE reads with MiXCR anew, one entry per CDR3 protein. The sample includes fewer than 950,000 distinct CDR3 sequences, about 53% of them seen just once. Study-wide results and caveats: The donors' CMV status was not determined, possibly confounding changes in expanded clonotypes. Aged donors had fewer naive CD4+ cells and lower diversity than long-lived donors.

The chain combines TRBV20-1 with TRBJ2-1, with D uncertain. The clonotype originates from a man older than 75 in good health. What was sequenced was blood. The CDR3 DNA sequence: TGCAGTGCTAGTGACCTGCAGCACAATGAGCAGTTCTTC. Protein sequence: CSASDLQHNEQFF.